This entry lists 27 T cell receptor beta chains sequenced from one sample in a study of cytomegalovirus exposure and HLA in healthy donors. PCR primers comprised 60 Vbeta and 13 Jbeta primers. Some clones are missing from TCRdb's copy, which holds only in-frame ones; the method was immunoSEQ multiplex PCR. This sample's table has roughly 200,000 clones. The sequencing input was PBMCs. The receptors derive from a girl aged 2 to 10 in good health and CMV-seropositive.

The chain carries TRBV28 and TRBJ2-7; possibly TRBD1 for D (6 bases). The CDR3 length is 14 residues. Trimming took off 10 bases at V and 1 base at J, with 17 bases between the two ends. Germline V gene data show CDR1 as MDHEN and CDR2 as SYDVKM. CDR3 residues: CAINRALSSYEQYF. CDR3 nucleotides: TGTGCCATAAACAGGGCCTTATCATCCTACGAGCAGTACTTC.

DNA for the CDR3: TGTGCCAGCTCCGGGGGGTCGGTCAGCACAGATACGCAGTATTTT. Amino acids: CASSGGSVSTDTQYF. This sequence joins TRBV19 and TRBJ2-3; TRBD2 matches at 7 bases. Germline V lookup: CDR1 LNHDA, CDR2 SQIVND (reference sequence). The CDR3 runs 15 residues. With 9 bases clipped from V and 0 bases from J, the junction kept 9 bases outside the gene matches.

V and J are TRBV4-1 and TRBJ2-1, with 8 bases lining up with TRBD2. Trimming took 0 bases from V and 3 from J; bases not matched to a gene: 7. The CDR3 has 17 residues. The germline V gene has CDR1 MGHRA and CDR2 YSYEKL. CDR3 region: CASSQEVGTSGYNEQFF. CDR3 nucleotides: TGCGCCAGCAGCCAAGAAGTTGGGACTAGTGGCTACAATGAGCAGTTCTTC.

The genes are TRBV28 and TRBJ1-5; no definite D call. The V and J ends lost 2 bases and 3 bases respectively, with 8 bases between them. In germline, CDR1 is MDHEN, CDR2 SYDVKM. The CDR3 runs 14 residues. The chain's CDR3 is CASSLGSDNQPQHF. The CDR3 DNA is TGTGCCAGCAGTTTAGGCAGTGACAATCAGCCCCAGCATTTT.

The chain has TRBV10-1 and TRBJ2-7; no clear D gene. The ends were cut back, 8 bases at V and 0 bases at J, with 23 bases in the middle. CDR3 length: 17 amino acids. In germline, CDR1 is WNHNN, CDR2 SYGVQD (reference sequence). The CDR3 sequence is CASSPGSLAESSYEQYF. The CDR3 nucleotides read TGCGCCAGCTCCCCCGGCTCATTAGCCGAAAGCTCCTACGAGCAGTACTTC.

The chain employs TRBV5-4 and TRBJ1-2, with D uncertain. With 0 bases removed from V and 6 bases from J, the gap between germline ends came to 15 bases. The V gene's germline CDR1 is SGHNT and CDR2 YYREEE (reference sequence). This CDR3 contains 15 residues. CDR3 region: CASSLEGSPGNGYTF. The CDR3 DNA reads TGTGCCAGCAGCTTGGAGGGCAGTCCGGGGAATGGCTACACCTTC.

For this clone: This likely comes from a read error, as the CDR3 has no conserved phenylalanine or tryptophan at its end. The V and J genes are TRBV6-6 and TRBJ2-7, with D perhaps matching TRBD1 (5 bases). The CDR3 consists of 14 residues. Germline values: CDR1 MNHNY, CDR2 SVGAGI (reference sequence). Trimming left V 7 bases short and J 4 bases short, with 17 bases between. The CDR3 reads CASTRAGQEYEQYL. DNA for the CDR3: TGTGCCAGCACAAGGGCAGGGCAAGAATACGAGCAGTACCTC.

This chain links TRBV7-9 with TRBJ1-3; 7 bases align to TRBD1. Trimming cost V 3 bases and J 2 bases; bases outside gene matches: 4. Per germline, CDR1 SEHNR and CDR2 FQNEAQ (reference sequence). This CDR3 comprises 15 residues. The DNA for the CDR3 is TGTGCCAGCAGCTTTGACAGGGTACCTGGAAACACCATATATTTT. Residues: CASSFDRVPGNTIYF.

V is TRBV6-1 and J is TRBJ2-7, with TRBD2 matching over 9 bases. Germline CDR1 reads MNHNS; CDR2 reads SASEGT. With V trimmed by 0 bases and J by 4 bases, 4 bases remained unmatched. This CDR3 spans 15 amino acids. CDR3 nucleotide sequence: TGTGCCAGCAGTGAAGCGATAGCGGGAGTGTACGAGCAGTACTTC. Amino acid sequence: CASSEAIAGVYEQYF.

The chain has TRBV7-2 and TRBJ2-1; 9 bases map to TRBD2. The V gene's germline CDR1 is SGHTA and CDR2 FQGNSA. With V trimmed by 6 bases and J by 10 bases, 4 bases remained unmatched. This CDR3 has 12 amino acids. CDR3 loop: CASRAGTSEQFF. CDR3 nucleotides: TGTGCCAGCAGGGCCGGGACTAGCGAGCAGTTCTTC.

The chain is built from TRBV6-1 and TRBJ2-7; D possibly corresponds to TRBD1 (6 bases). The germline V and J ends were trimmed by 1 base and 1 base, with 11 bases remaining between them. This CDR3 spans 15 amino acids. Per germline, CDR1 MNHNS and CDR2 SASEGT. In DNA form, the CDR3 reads TGTGCCAGCAGTGAAGGGACAGTCATTTCCTACGAGCAGTACTTC. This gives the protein CASSEGTVISYEQYF.

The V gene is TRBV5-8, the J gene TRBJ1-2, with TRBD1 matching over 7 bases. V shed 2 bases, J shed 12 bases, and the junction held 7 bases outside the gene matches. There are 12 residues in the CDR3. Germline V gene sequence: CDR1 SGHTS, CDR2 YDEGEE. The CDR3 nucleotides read TGTGCCAGCAGCTTCCCGGACAGGAAGGACACCTTC. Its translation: CASSFPDRKDTF.

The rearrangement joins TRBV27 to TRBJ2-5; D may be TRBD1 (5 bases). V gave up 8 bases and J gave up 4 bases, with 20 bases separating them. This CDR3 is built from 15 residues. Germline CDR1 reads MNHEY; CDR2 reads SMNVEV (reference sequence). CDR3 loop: CASARIGPRGETQYF. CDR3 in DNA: TGTGCCAGCGCTAGAATTGGACCAAGGGGAGAGACCCAGTACTTC.

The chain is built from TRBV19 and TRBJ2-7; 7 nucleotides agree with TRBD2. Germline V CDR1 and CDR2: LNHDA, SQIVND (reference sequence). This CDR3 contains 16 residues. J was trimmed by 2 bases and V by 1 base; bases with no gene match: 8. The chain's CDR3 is CASSIGSASGPYEQYF. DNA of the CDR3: TGTGCCAGTAGTATAGGGTCGGCTAGCGGTCCCTACGAGCAGTACTTC.

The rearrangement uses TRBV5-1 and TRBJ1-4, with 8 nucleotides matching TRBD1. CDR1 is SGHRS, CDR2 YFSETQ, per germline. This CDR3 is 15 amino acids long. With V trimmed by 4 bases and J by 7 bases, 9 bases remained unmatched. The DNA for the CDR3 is TGCGCCAGCAGCCGCGCAGGGGGCGGTGGTGAAAAACTGTTTTTT. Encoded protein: CASSRAGGGGEKLFF.

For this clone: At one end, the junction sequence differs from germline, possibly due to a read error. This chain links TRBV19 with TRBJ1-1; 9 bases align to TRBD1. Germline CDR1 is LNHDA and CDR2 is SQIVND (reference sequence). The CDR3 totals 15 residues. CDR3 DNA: TGTGCCAGTAGCGAATTTGGACAGGGGAACGCTGAAGCTTTCTTT. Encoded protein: CASSEFGQGNAEAFF.

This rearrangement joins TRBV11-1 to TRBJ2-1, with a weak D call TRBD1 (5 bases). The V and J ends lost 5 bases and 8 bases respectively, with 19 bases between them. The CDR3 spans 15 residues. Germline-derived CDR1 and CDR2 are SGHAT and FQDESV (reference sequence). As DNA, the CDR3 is TGTGCCAGCAGCACGGTCCGAAGACAGACGGATGAGCAGTTCTTC. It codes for CASSTVRRQTDEQFF.

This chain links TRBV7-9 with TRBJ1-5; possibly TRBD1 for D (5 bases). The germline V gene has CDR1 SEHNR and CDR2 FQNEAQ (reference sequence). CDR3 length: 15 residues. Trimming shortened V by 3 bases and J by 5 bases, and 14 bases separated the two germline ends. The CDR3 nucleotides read TGTGCCAGCAGCTTGGATACAGGTTTCGATCAGCCCCAGCATTTT. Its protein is CASSLDTGFDQPQHF.

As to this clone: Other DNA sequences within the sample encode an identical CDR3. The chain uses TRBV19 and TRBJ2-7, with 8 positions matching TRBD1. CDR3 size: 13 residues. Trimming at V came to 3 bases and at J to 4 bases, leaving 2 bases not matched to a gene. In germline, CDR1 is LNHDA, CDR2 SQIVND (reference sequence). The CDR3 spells CASSIRDRYEQYF. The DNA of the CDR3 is TGTGCCAGTAGTATCCGGGACAGGTACGAGCAGTACTTC.

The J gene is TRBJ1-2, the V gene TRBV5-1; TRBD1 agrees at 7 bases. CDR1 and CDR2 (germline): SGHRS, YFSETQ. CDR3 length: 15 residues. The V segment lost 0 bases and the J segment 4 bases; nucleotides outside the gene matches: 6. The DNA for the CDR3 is TGCGCCAGCAGCTTGGAAGGAGGGGGCAGCTATGGCTACACCTTC. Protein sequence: CASSLEGGGSYGYTF.

The chain's CDR3 is CASSPLGTSYEQYF. The CDR3 DNA reads TGTGCCAGCAGCCCTCTGGGGACTTCCTACGAGCAGTACTTC. The V gene is TRBV5-5, the J gene TRBJ2-7; TRBD2 might be the D (6 bases). The CDR3 has 14 amino acids. CDR1 SGHKS and CDR2 YYEKEE come from the germline V gene (reference sequence). The V and J ends lost 4 bases and 1 base respectively, with 12 bases between them.

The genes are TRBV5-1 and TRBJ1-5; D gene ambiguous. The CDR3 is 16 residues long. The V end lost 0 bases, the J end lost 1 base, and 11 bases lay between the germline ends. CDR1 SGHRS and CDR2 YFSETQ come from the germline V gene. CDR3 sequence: CASSLAPGESNQPQHF. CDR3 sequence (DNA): TGCGCCAGCAGCTTGGCCCCAGGTGAGAGCAATCAGCCCCAGCATTTT.

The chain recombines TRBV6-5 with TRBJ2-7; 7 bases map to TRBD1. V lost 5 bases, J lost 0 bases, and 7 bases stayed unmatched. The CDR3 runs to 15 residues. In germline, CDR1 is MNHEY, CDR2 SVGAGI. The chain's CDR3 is CASSRTWDSSYEQYF. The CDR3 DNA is TGTGCCAGCAGTAGGACTTGGGACAGCTCCTACGAGCAGTACTTC.

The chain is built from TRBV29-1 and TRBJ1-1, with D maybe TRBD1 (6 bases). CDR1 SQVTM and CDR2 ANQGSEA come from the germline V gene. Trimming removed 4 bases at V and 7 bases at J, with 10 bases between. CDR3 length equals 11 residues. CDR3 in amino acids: CSVGRTVEAFF. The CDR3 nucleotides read TGCAGCGTTGGGCGGACAGTTGAAGCTTTCTTT. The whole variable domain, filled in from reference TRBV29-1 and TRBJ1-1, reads SAVISQKPSRDICQRGTSLTIQCQVDSQVTMMFWYRQQPGQSLTLIATANQGSEATYESGFVIDKFPISRPNLTFSTLTVSNMSPEDSSIYLCSVGRTVEAFFGQGTRLTVV.

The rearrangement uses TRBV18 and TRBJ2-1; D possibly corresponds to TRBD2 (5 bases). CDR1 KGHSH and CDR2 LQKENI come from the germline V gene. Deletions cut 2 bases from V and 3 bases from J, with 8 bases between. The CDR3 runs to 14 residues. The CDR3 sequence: CASSPSRVYNEQFF. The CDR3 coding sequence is TGTGCCAGCTCACCATCGCGGGTCTACAATGAGCAGTTCTTC. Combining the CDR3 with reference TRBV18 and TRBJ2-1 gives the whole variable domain NAGVMQNPRHLVRRRGQEARLRCSPMKGHSHVYWYRQLPEEGLKFMVYLQKENIIDESGMPKERFSAEFPKEGPSILRIQQVVRGDSAAYFCASSPSRVYNEQFFGPGTRLTVL.

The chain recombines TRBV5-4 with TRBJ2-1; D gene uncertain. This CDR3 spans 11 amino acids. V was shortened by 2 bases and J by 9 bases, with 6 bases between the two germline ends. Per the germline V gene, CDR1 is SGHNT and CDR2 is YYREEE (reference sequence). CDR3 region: CASSFNSEQFF. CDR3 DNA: TGTGCCAGCAGCTTCAATAGTGAGCAGTTCTTC.

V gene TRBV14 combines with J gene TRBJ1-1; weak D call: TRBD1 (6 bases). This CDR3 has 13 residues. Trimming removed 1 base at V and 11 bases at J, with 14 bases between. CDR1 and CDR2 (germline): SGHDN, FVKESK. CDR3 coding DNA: TGTGCCAGCAGCCAAGCAGGGGCAAGGGATGCTTTCTTT. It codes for CASSQAGARDAFF.